A single sample is the source of the 27 T cell receptor beta chains below, sequenced in a study of vaccination and CD4 T cells after COVID-19 (dated 2022 in TCRdb). This sample's treatment or condition label indicates: approximately nine-day PBMC culture with coronavirus spike peptide pools or control peptides (ViraFEST assay). To prepare the library, PCR was applied. Reads for this sample came from an Illumina iSeq 100. DNA from cultured CD4+ T cells was subjected to TCR sequencing with the Oncomine TCR Beta short-read assay at the Johns Hopkins FTIC core. The raw public reads went through TCRdb reprocessing: fastp at Q25, MiXCR clone calling, in-frame beta chains kept. Each record represents a unique CDR3 protein, reported with the most common genes and DNA among its rows. This sample lists approximately 20,000 distinct CDR3 sequences; approximately 38% were detected once. The ten largest account for roughly 14% of the sample.

Their antigen targets remain unknown. Input material: cultured CD4+ T cells from blood. These TCRs come from a human donor with COVID-19.

The chain has TRBV6-1 and TRBJ1-2; D unclear. The CDR3 sequence is 12 residues long. CDR1 MNHNS and CDR2 SASEGT come from the germline V gene. Trimming pared 5 bases from V and 1 base from J, leaving 5 bases between. The CDR3 nucleotides are TGTGCCAGCAGTACCGGTAACTATGGCTACACCTTC. Translating gives CASSTGNYGYTF.

This chain uses TRBV6-1 with TRBJ1-2, with D maybe TRBD1 (6 bases). Germline-derived CDR1 and CDR2 are MNHNS and SASEGT. The germline V and J ends were trimmed by 0 bases and 5 bases, with 25 bases remaining between them. This CDR3 region has 19 residues. CDR3 sequence (DNA): TGTGCCAGCAGTGAAGCGCTTCAAAGGGGTAACCTAGGGGGATATGGCTACACCTTC. Its translation: CASSEALQRGNLGGYGYTF.

The chain is built from TRBV7-9 and TRBJ2-5; D perhaps matches TRBD2 (5 bases). Germline CDR1 reads SEHNR; CDR2 reads FQNEAQ (reference sequence). The length of the CDR3 is 15 residues. With 1 base removed from V and 3 bases from J, the gap between germline ends came to 12 bases. The CDR3 sequence: CASSLDGMAEETQYF. The CDR3 DNA follows: TGTGCCAGCAGCTTAGACGGGATGGCTGAAGAGACCCAGTACTTC.

The chain has TRBV20-1 and TRBJ2-1; D is ambiguous. CDR1 is DFQATT, CDR2 SNEGSKA, per germline (reference sequence). Trimming pared 0 bases from V and 0 bases from J, leaving 12 bases between. CDR3 size: 16 residues. Here the CDR3 reads CSARDGFQYSYNEQFF. In DNA form, the CDR3 reads TGCAGTGCTAGAGACGGATTTCAATACTCCTACAATGAGCAGTTCTTC.

This chain joins TRBV7-6 and TRBJ2-5; D gene ambiguous. Germline V gives CDR1 SGHVS, CDR2 FNYEAQ. The CDR3 consists of 15 residues. Between the trimmed V and J ends, which lost 5 bases and 0 bases, there was a span of 13 bases. The CDR3 sequence: CASSPAGKNQETQYF. As DNA, the CDR3 is TGTGCCAGCAGCCCCGCCGGCAAAAACCAAGAGACCCAGTACTTC.

This clonotype was seen a few times. The chain joins TRBV11-2 to TRBJ2-1; D is possibly TRBD1 (6 bases). Per germline, CDR1 SGHAT and CDR2 FQNNGV. The V end lost 1 base, the J end lost 3 bases, and 16 bases lay between the germline ends. This CDR3 spans 17 amino acids. CDR3 nucleotides: TGTGCCAGCAGCTTAGCCGTAACAGGGTTACGCTACAATGAGCAGTTCTTC. Its translation: CASSLAVTGLRYNEQFF.

The chain joins TRBV6-1 to TRBJ2-3; TRBD2 matches at 16 bases. V trimming: 4 bases; J trimming: 5 bases; junction bases outside the gene matches: 3. Per germline, CDR1 MNHNS and CDR2 SASEGT. The CDR3 sequence is 16 residues long. The CDR3 here is CASSAGTSGGVDTQYF. The CDR3 DNA sequence: TGTGCCAGCAGTGCCGGGACTAGCGGGGGGGTAGATACGCAGTATTTT.

Comment on this clonotype: An end of the junction differs from the germline gene, which may be a read error. V is TRBV5-1 and J is TRBJ1-2; D may be TRBD1 (6 bases). The CDR3 sequence is 15 residues long. The germline gives CDR1 SGHRS, CDR2 YFSETQ. CDR3 amino acids: CVSSLATGPNYGYTF. The CDR3 nucleotides are TGCGTCAGCAGCTTGGCGACAGGACCTAACTATGGCTACACCTTC. Filled out from reference TRBV5-1 and TRBJ1-2, the complete variable domain reads KAGVTQTPRYLIKTRGQQVTLSCSPISGHRSVSWYQQTPGQGLQFLFEYFSETQRNKGNFPGRFSGRQFSNSRSEMNVSTLELGDSALYLCVSSLATGPNYGYTFGSGTRLTVV.

This clonotype was picked up a small number of times. The chain employs TRBV7-2 and TRBJ1-1, with a possible D match to TRBD1 (5 bases). V was clipped by 4 bases and J by 7 bases, with 10 bases between them. The germline CDR1 and CDR2 sequences are SGHTA and FQGNSA. This CDR3 has 12 amino acids. In nucleotides, the CDR3 is TGTGCCAGCAGCTCTTATCAGGGTGAAGCTTTCTTT. Translated: CASSSYQGEAFF.

In this sample, this clonotype turned up a few times. This chain uses TRBV28 with TRBJ1-5; 9 positions match TRBD1. Per the germline V gene, CDR1 is MDHEN and CDR2 is SYDVKM. The J segment lost 0 bases and the V segment lost 5 bases, leaving 11 bases of the junction unmatched. The CDR3 consists of 18 residues. The CDR3 is CASSLGTGRAPSNQPQHF. Here the CDR3 DNA reads TGTGCCAGCAGTCTCGGGACAGGGAGGGCTCCTAGCAATCAGCCCCAGCATTTT. The full variable domain, rest sourced from reference TRBV28 and TRBJ1-5, is DVKVTQSSRYLVKRTGEKVFLECVQDMDHENMFWYRQDPGLGLRLIYFSYDVKMKEKGDIPEGYSVSREKKERFSLILESASTNQTSMYLCASSLGTGRAPSNQPQHFGDGTRLSIL.

V and J are TRBV27 and TRBJ2-5; D is possibly TRBD2 (5 bases). Germline V gives CDR1 MNHEY, CDR2 SMNVEV (reference sequence). The CDR3 spans 15 residues. With 3 bases removed from V and 5 bases from J, the gap between germline ends came to 16 bases. CDR3 bases: TGTGCCAGCAGTTTTTCCAGGTTGGGCGGGGAGACCCAGTACTTC. Its protein product is CASSFSRLGGETQYF.

This clonotype appeared a few times. This chain links TRBV20-1 with TRBJ2-3; 10 bases are shared with TRBD2. Germline CDR1 is DFQATT and CDR2 is SNEGSKA (reference sequence). With V trimmed by 3 bases and J by 5 bases, 2 bases remained unmatched. There are 13 residues in the CDR3. CDR3 loop: CSASASGGDTQYF. The DNA of the CDR3 is TGCAGTGCTAGTGCTAGCGGGGGAGATACGCAGTATTTT.

The chain employs TRBV21-1 and TRBJ1-1. TRBV21-1 is labeled a pseudogene. The CDR3 has 15 residues. The CDR3 DNA reads as TGTGCCAGCAGCGGTCTAGCGGGTCTGGACACTGAAGCTTTCTTT. It is translated as CASSGLAGLDTEAFF.

The rearrangement uses TRBV20-1 and TRBJ1-6; 9 bases are a match to TRBD1. V was clipped by 5 bases and J by 9 bases; unmatched bases: 8. The CDR3 is 14 residues long. Germline CDR1 and CDR2: DFQATT and SNEGSKA (reference sequence). CDR3 DNA sequence: TGCAGTGCTGTCCGGGACAGGGTTGGTTCACCCCTCCACTTT. Its translation: CSAVRDRVGSPLHF.

The chain's CDR3 is CASSETGFQETQYF. The CDR3 DNA reads TGCGCCAGCAGTGAGACTGGATTCCAAGAGACCCAGTACTTC. This rearrangement joins TRBV10-1 to TRBJ2-5; no clear D. The germline V gene has CDR1 WNHNN and CDR2 SYGVQD (reference sequence). V shed 2 bases and J shed 1 base, with 8 bases lying between them. CDR3 length equals 14 residues.

The chain combines TRBV6-1 with TRBJ2-7; no reliable D call. V was pared by 6 bases and J by 7 bases, with 10 bases between. CDR1 is MNHNS and CDR2 is SASEGT in the germline V gene. The CDR3 consists of 11 residues. CDR3: CASSNSREQYF. CDR3 in DNA: TGTGCCAGCAGCAATTCTAGGGAGCAGTACTTC.

This rearrangement joins TRBV11-2 to TRBJ1-1; D not certain. This CDR3 comprises 11 residues. V lost 3 bases and J 8 bases, leaving 7 bases between the germline ends. Germline lookup yields CDR1 SGHAT and CDR2 FQNNGV. The DNA of the CDR3 is TGTGCCAGCAGCTTCCCGCTCGAAGCTTTCTTT. Amino acids: CASSFPLEAFF.

V is TRBV7-2 and J is TRBJ1-2; D remains unclear. This CDR3 region has 13 residues. The V end lost 7 bases, the J end lost 7 bases, and 16 bases lay between the germline ends. Germline V lookup: CDR1 SGHTA, CDR2 FQGNSA. The CDR3 coding sequence is TGTGCCAGCACCCGAAGAGGATTGAGTGGCTACACCTTC. Translated: CASTRRGLSGYTF.

CDR3 sequence (DNA): TGTGCCATCAGTTTAGCGGGGGGGCCGAGAGACAATGAGCAGTTCTTC. It translates to CAISLAGGPRDNEQFF. The rearrangement uses TRBV10-3 and TRBJ2-1; 11 positions agree with TRBD2. Germline V gene lookup returns CDR1 ENHRY and CDR2 SYGVKD. This CDR3 has 16 residues. With V trimmed by 5 bases and J by 5 bases, 8 bases remained unmatched.

The chain employs TRBV6-5 and TRBJ1-3; D is perhaps TRBD1 (5 bases). The germline CDR1 and CDR2 sequences are MNHEY and SVGAGI. CDR3 length equals 14 residues. Trimming shortened V by 0 bases and J by 3 bases, and 6 bases separated the two germline ends. As DNA, the CDR3 is TGTGCCAGCAGTTACTCAGGGGATGGAAACACCATATATTTT. As protein: CASSYSGDGNTIYF.

This clonotype showed up just a few times. The CDR3 is CASSLQGANTEAFF. In nucleotides, the CDR3 is TGTGCCAGCAGCTTACAGGGGGCGAACACTGAAGCTTTCTTT. The V call is TRBV11-3, the J call TRBJ1-1; 8 nucleotides align to TRBD1. CDR3 length: 14 residues. CDR1 and CDR2 (germline): SGHNT, YENEEA. The V and J ends lost 2 bases and 1 base, in that order; junction bases with no gene match: 0.

This chain joins TRBV5-4 and TRBJ2-4; weak D call: TRBD2 (6 bases). Looked up from germline, CDR1 is SGHNT and CDR2 is YYREEE (reference sequence). V lost 0 bases and J lost 6, with 19 bases in between. CDR3 length equals 17 residues. CDR3 sequence reads: CASSLAVGWGDTNIQYF. The CDR3 DNA sequence: TGTGCCAGCAGCTTGGCCGTGGGGTGGGGGGATACAAACATTCAGTACTTC.

This rearrangement joins TRBV19 to TRBJ1-5; D unresolved. The V end lost 3 bases, the J end lost 9 bases, and 18 bases lay between the germline ends. Per germline, CDR1 LNHDA and CDR2 SQIVND (reference sequence). This CDR3 has 15 amino acids. The CDR3 DNA is TGTGCCAGTAGTATCGCCTCGTCCGGCCATCCGCCCCAGCATTTT. This translates into CASSIASSGHPPQHF.

The J gene is TRBJ2-7, the V gene TRBV7-9, with a possible D match to TRBD1 (6 bases). The V end lost 0 bases, the J end lost 5 bases, and 8 bases lay between the germline ends. The CDR3 loop spans 13 amino acids. CDR1 and CDR2 (germline): SEHNR, FQNEAQ (reference sequence). CDR3 amino acids: CASSLAQGHEQYF. The DNA for the CDR3 is TGTGCCAGCAGCTTAGCACAGGGTCACGAGCAGTACTTC.

As to this clonotype: A read error may explain this, as a much larger clone is one base away. The chain combines TRBV15 with TRBJ1-5; 8 positions agree with TRBD1. The germline V gene has CDR1 LNHNV and CDR2 YYDKDF (reference sequence). The CDR3 contains 14 residues. The CDR3 DNA reads as TGTGCCACCAGCATGGGACAGGCCAATCAGCCCCAGCAATTT. Amino acid sequence: CATSMGQANQPQQF.

A few counts support this clonotype. This rearrangement joins TRBV4-2 to TRBJ2-5; D is perhaps TRBD1 (6 bases). Trimming left V 1 base short and J 1 base short, with 13 bases between. Germline V CDR1 and CDR2: LGHNA, YNFKEQ. CDR3 size: 16 residues. CDR3 amino acids: CASSQVGQGIQETQYF. CDR3 bases: TGTGCCAGCAGCCAAGTAGGGCAGGGGATCCAAGAGACCCAGTACTTC.

The CDR3 sequence is CASSIVGGAAGELFF. As DNA, the CDR3 is TGTGCCAGTAGTATAGTAGGGGGGGCCGCCGGGGAGCTGTTTTTT. The J gene is TRBJ2-2, the V gene TRBV19, with D possibly being TRBD2 (7 bases). CDR1 LNHDA and CDR2 SQIVND come from the germline V gene (reference sequence). This CDR3 is 15 amino acids long. V was clipped by 1 base and J by 6 bases, with 12 bases between them.